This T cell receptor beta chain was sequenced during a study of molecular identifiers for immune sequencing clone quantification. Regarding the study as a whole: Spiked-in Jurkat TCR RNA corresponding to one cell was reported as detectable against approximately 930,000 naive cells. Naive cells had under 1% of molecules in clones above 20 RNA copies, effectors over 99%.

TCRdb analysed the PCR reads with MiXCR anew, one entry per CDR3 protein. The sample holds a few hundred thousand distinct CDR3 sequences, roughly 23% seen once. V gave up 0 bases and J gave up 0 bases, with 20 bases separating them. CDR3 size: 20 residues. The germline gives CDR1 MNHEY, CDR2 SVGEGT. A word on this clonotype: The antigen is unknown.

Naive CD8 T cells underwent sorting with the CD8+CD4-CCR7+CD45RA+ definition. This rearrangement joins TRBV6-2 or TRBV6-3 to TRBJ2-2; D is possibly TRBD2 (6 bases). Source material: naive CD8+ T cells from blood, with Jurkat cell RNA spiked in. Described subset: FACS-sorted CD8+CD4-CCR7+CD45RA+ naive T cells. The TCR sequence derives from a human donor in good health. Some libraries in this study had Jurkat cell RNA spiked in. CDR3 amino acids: CASSYSWGVRLRANTGELFF. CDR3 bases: TGTGCCAGCAGTTACTCGTGGGGGGTGCGACTCCGCGCGAACACCGGGGAGCTGTTTTTT.